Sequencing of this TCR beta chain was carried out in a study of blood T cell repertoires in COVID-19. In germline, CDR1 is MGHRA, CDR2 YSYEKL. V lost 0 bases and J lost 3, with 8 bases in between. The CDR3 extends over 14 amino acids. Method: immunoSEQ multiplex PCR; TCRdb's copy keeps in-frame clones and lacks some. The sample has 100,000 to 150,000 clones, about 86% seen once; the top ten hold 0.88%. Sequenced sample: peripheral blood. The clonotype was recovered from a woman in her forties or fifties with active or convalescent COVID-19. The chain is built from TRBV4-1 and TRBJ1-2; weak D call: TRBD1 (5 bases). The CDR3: CASSQDEGDYGYTF. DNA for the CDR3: TGCGCCAGCAGCCAAGATGAAGGGGACTATGGCTACACCTTC.